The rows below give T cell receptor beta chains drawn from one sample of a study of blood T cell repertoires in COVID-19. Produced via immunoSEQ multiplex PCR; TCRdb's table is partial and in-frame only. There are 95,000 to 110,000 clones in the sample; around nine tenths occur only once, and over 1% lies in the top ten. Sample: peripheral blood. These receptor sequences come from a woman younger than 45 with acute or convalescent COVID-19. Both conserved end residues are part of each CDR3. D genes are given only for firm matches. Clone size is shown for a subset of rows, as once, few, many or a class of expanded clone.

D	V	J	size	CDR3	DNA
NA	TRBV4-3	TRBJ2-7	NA	CASSQDTGPYEQYF	TGCGCCAGCAGCCAAGATACAGGGCCCTACGAGCAGTACTTC
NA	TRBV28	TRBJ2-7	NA	CASSSPGRDPPYEQYF	TGTGCCAGCAGTTCCCCTGGGCGGGATCCGCCCTACGAGCAGTACTTC
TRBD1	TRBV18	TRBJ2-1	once	CASSPETGRYEQFF	TGTGCCAGCTCACCAGAGACAGGGCGATATGAGCAGTTCTTC
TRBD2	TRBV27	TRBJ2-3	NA	CASRGLAGTDTQYF	TGTGCCAGCAGGGGACTAGCGGGCACAGATACGCAGTATTTT
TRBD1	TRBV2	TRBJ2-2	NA	CASDRVPGELFF	TGTGCCAGCGACAGGGTCCCCGGGGAGCTGTTTTTT
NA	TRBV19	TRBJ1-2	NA	CTSREGYGYTF	TGTACCAGTAGGGAGGGCTATGGCTACACCTTC
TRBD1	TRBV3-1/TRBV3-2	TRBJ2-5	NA	CASSPNRGDRLAQYF	TGTGCCAGCAGCCCAAACAGGGGCGACCGGCTGGCCCAGTACTTC
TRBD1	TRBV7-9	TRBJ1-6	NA	CASSLGDRDNSPLHF	TGTGCCAGCAGCTTAGGAGACAGGGATAATTCACCCCTCCACTTT
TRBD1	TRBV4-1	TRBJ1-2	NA	CASSQSRTGANYGYTF	TGCGCCAGCAGCCAATCCAGAACAGGGGCAAACTATGGCTACACCTTC
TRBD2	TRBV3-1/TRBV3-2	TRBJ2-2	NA	CASDRGGGGELFF	TGTGCCAGCGACCGCGGGGGGGGCGGGGAGCTGTTTTTT
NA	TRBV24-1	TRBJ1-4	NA	CATSANRAGRGEKLFF	TGTGCCACCAGTGCCAACCGGGCGGGACGAGGGGAAAAACTGTTTTTT
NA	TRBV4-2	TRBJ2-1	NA	CASSPEGSDYPYNEQFF	TGTGCCAGCAGCCCCGAAGGGTCGGACTATCCCTACAATGAGCAGTTCTTC
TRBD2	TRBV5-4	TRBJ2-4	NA	CASSSDAGGLAKNIQYF	TGTGCCAGCAGCTCGGATGCGGGAGGGCTGGCCAAAAACATTCAGTACTTC
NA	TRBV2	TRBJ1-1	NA	CASSEDGQGYTEAFF	TGTGCCAGCAGTGAAGACGGTCAGGGGTACACTGAAGCTTTCTTT
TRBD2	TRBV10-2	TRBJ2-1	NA	CACSGTSGVYEQFF	TGCGCCTGCTCCGGGACTAGCGGCGTCTATGAGCAGTTCTTC
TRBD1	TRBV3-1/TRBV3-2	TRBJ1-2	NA	CASSQGRDRVNYGYTF	TGTGCCAGCAGCCAGGGAAGGGACAGGGTAAACTATGGCTACACCTTC
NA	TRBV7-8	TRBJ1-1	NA	CASSSTGFGMNTEAFF	TGTGCCAGCAGCAGTACAGGGTTTGGAATGAACACTGAAGCTTTCTTT
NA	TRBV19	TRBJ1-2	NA	CASSIDWTANYGYTF	TGTGCCAGTAGTATAGATTGGACAGCTAACTATGGCTACACCTTC
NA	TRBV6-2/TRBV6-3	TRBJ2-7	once	CASSNTRWGTASSYEQYF	TGTGCCAGCAGTAACACCAGGTGGGGGACTGCGAGCTCCTACGAGCAGTACTTC
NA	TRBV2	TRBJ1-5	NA	CASSEGHPAPQHF	TGTGCCAGCAGTGAAGGGCACCCCGCGCCCCAGCATTTT